The 6 T cell receptor beta chains listed next were all sequenced from one sample in a study of beta chain features in type 1 diabetes. General study results and limits: Significant though moderate, a shortening of TCRB CDR3s appeared in all four CD4+ subsets of Type 1 diabetes patients.

The whole isolated RNA underwent reverse transcription, so sequencing captured expressed TCRB transcripts. The table came from immunoSEQ multiplex PCR; TCRdb's copy has only in-frame clones and leaves some out. This sample has some 270,000 clones, with approximately 10% found just once. Antigens of these TCRs are unknown. Source material: naive CD4+ T cells from blood. Every receptor here comes from a man aged 25-40 years with type 1 diabetes.

The chain links TRBV7-9 to TRBJ2-5, with D maybe TRBD2 (5 bases). Germline CDR1 and CDR2: SEHNR and FQNEAQ (reference sequence). The ends were cut back, 1 base at V and 3 bases at J, with 12 bases in the middle. This CDR3 region has 15 residues. CDR3 sequence reads: CASSLGGSVKETQYF. The CDR3 DNA reads as TGTGCCAGCAGCTTAGGCGGTAGCGTAAAAGAGACCCAGTACTTC.

This clone was counted only a few times. The rearrangement joins TRBV5-4 to TRBJ2-3; possibly TRBD1 for D (6 bases). Looked up from germline, CDR1 is SGHNT and CDR2 is YYREEE (reference sequence). This CDR3 region has 14 residues. Deletions cut 5 bases from V and 2 bases from J, with 12 bases between. CDR3 nucleotide sequence: TGTGCCAGCAGTTTTGACAGGAACACAGATACGCAGTATTTT. Translation gives CASSFDRNTDTQYF.

This clone was seen more than once but under ten times. The rearrangement uses TRBV6-5 and TRBJ2-3; D might be TRBD2 (5 bases). V lost 8 bases to trimming and J lost 1 base, with 13 bases between them. Per the germline V gene, CDR1 is MNHEY and CDR2 is SVGAGI. The CDR3 runs to 14 residues. CDR3 amino acids: CASRRGWGTDTQYF. In DNA form, the CDR3 reads TGTGCCAGCCGCCGGGGATGGGGCACAGATACGCAGTATTTT.

In this sample, this clone turned up a few times. The genes are TRBV2 and TRBJ2-5; D not resolved. The last part of the DNA fits TRBJ2-7 better; the J call may be wrong. The V gene's germline CDR1 is SNHLY and CDR2 FYNNEI. There are 12 residues in the CDR3. CDR3 bases: TGTGCCAGCAGGCCCGAATCCTACGAGCAGTACTTC. Encoded protein: CASRPESYEQYF.

The chain carries TRBV7-3 and TRBJ2-5; D not resolved. V lost 0 bases and J 5 bases, leaving 7 bases between the germline ends. In germline, CDR1 is SGHTA, CDR2 FQGTGA. This CDR3 contains 13 residues. The CDR3 nucleotides are TGTGCCAGCAGCTTAACCATACAGGAGACCCAGTACTTC. It is translated as CASSLTIQETQYF.

The chain links TRBV4-2 to TRBJ1-1; TRBD1 matches 9 bases. V lost 3 bases to trimming and J lost 1 base; unmatched junction nucleotides: 6. The CDR3 runs 16 residues. The germline CDR1 and CDR2 sequences are LGHNA and YNFKEQ. CDR3 coding DNA: TGTGCCAGCAGCCATGCCCTGGACAGGGGGAACACTGAAGCTTTCTTT. Encoded protein: CASSHALDRGNTEAFF.